These 24 T cell receptor beta chains share one sample of origin, sequenced in a study of T cell repertoires in cytomegalovirus infection. TCRdb reprocessed the reads with MiXCR, giving one entry per CDR3 protein. The table has some 440,000 distinct CDR3 sequences, approximately 31% seen once; the top ten hold roughly 15%. The sample comprised PBMCs. These receptors originate from a human donor in good health (CMV status not recorded). Some clones in this sample may be carry-over from other donors' samples.

This clonotype was recorded many times. This rearrangement joins TRBV12-3 or TRBV12-4 to TRBJ1-1, with 7 positions matching TRBD1. V lost 7 bases and J lost 3; bases outside the gene matches: 35. The CDR3 sequence is 23 residues long. CDR3 protein: CASTPDWTGEKGSGTAGDTEAFF. CDR3 nucleotides: TGTGCCAGCACCCCCGATTGGACAGGAGAGAAAGGTTCGGGTACGGCCGGTGACACTGAAGCTTTCTTT.

The sample holds many counts of this clonotype. This rearrangement joins TRBV19 to TRBJ1-1, with unresolved D. V dropped 6 bases and J dropped 0 bases, with 14 bases sitting between them. This CDR3 spans 15 amino acids. In germline, CDR1 is LNHDA, CDR2 SQIVND (reference sequence). Here the CDR3 reads CASSTEGRLNTEAFF. The DNA for the CDR3 is TGTGCCAGTAGCACCGAGGGAAGACTGAACACTGAAGCTTTCTTT. The full variable domain, its missing parts supplied by reference TRBV19 and TRBJ1-1, is DGGITQSPKYLFRKEGQNVTLSCEQNLNHDAMYWYRQDPGQGLRLIYYSQIVNDFQKGDIAEGYSVSREKKESFPLTVTSAQKNPTAFYLCASSTEGRLNTEAFFGQGTRLTVV.

The rearrangement links TRBV19 to TRBJ2-1; D is unresolved. Germline CDR1 reads LNHDA; CDR2 reads SQIVND (reference sequence). This CDR3 is 15 amino acids long. Trimming cost V 3 bases and J 4 bases, with 13 bases left between them. The CDR3 DNA sequence: TGTGCCAGTAGTATTAGAGACTCTGAATACAATGAGCAGTTCTTC. It specifies CASSIRDSEYNEQFF.

V is TRBV27 and J is TRBJ2-6; a weak D match, TRBD1 (6 bases). The CDR3 loop spans 16 amino acids. Germline CDR1 MNHEY, CDR2 SMNVEV (reference sequence). Trimming left V 5 bases short and J 0 bases short, with 11 bases between. CDR3 sequence: CASSPQQGSGANVLTF. CDR3 nucleotide sequence: TGTGCCAGCAGTCCTCAACAGGGCTCTGGGGCCAACGTCCTGACTTTC.

This clonotype was counted many times. This chain connects TRBV7-2 to TRBJ1-6; D possibly corresponds to TRBD1 (6 bases). Trimming pared 5 bases from V and 8 bases from J, leaving 19 bases between. This CDR3 has 16 residues. From germline, CDR1 is SGHTA and CDR2 FQGNSA. The CDR3 region is CASSQGSGRGYSPLHF. The CDR3 DNA reads as TGTGCCAGCAGCCAAGGGTCCGGCAGGGGATATTCACCCCTCCACTTT.

This clonotype was seen repeatedly, ten times or more. The chain has TRBV19 and TRBJ1-2; no clear D gene. V gave up 5 bases and J gave up 5 bases, with 6 bases separating them. The CDR3 length is 11 residues. Germline CDR1 is LNHDA and CDR2 is SQIVND (reference sequence). The CDR3 is CASSVGYGYTF. The DNA of the CDR3 is TGTGCCAGTAGTGTGGGTTATGGCTACACCTTC.

The chain has TRBV7-2 and TRBJ2-7, with 8 nucleotides matching TRBD2. V lost 5 bases, J lost 0 bases, and 12 bases stayed unmatched. The CDR3 length is 17 residues. Germline V gene data show CDR1 as SGHTA and CDR2 as FQGNSA. The CDR3 bases are TGTGCCAGCAGCCAAGGGGCTAGCGGGCGGAGCTCCTACGAGCAGTACTTC. As protein: CASSQGASGRSSYEQYF.

CDR3 bases: TGTGCCAGCAGTTCCCAGGGGGGGACCTACAATGAGCAGTTCTTC. Its protein product is CASSSQGGTYNEQFF. The rearrangement uses TRBV6-5 and TRBJ2-1; D might be TRBD1 or TRBD2, each matching 7 bases. With 4 bases removed from V and 2 bases from J, the gap between germline ends came to 12 bases. The CDR3 sequence is 15 residues long. In germline, CDR1 is MNHEY, CDR2 SVGAGI.

This clonotype was picked up a small number of times. The chain employs TRBV24-1 and TRBJ1-2; possibly TRBD1 for D (5 bases). The CDR3 runs 15 residues. Trimming cost V 3 bases and J 2 bases, with 12 bases left between them. Germline V CDR1 and CDR2: KGHDR, SFDVKD. The CDR3 here is CATSDKGTGNYGYTF. As DNA, the CDR3 is TGTGCCACCAGTGATAAAGGGACGGGGAACTATGGCTACACCTTC.

This clonotype has ten or more counts. This chain's CDR3 is CASSPVLTDTQYF. The CDR3 coding sequence is TGCGCCAGCAGCCCGGTACTCACAGATACGCAGTATTTT. This sequence joins TRBV4-1 and TRBJ2-3; D unresolved. Germline assignment: CDR1 MGHRA and CDR2 YSYEKL. V lost 4 bases and J 2 bases, leaving 7 bases between the germline ends. This CDR3 comprises 13 residues.

Worth noting for this clonotype: Being one base from a much bigger clone, this may be a read error. The chain uses TRBV7-9 and TRBJ2-6, with D perhaps TRBD2 (5 bases). CDR1 and CDR2 (germline): SEHNR, FQNEAQ (reference sequence). This CDR3 region has 13 residues. The V and J ends lost 9 bases and 2 bases respectively, with 8 bases between them. The CDR3 DNA reads as TGTGCCAGATGGGGAGCTGGGGCCAACGTCCTGACTTTC. Amino acid sequence: CARWGAGANVLTF.

The chain is built from TRBV5-1 and TRBJ2-5; TRBD1 matches 8 bases. J gave up 2 bases and V 4 bases, and 4 bases lay outside the gene matches. This CDR3 region has 14 residues. CDR1 is SGHRS, CDR2 YFSETQ, per germline. The CDR3 DNA follows: TGCGCCAGCAGCAGCGACAGGGGACAAGAGACCCAGTACTTC. Translation: CASSSDRGQETQYF. The whole variable domain, filled in from reference TRBV5-1 and TRBJ2-5, reads KAGVTQTPRYLIKTRGQQVTLSCSPISGHRSVSWYQQTPGQGLQFLFEYFSETQRNKGNFPGRFSGRQFSNSRSEMNVSTLELGDSALYLCASSSDRGQETQYFGPGTRLLVL.

The chain employs TRBV5-6 and TRBJ1-3, with no clear D. CDR3 length equals 18 residues. Germline CDR1 reads SGHDT; CDR2 reads YYEEEE. V lost 0 bases, J lost 0 bases, and 16 bases lay in between. The CDR3 is CASSLGGGRTSSGNTIYF. DNA of the CDR3: TGTGCCAGCAGCTTGGGTGGTGGACGGACGAGCTCTGGAAACACCATATATTTT.

On this clonotype itself: A much larger clone lies one base from this, so it may be a read error. CDR3 sequence (DNA): TGTGCCAGCAGCTTCAGACAGGGCCGCACAGATACGCAGTTTTTT. Translation gives CASSFRQGRTDTQFF. This chain connects TRBV7-2 to TRBJ2-3; 7 bases match TRBD1. CDR3 length: 15 residues. CDR1 SGHTA and CDR2 FQGNSA come from the germline V gene. Based on the CDR3 plus reference TRBV7-2 and TRBJ2-3, the full variable domain is GAGVSQSPSNKVTEKGKDVELRCDPISGHTALYWYRQSLGQGLEFLIYFQGNSAPDKSGLPSDRFSAERTGGSVSTLTIQRTQQEDSAVYLCASSFRQGRTDTQFFGPGTRLTVL.

This clonotype was detected a few times. The chain employs TRBV5-5 and TRBJ2-7; 8 bases are a match to TRBD2. CDR1 SGHKS and CDR2 YYEKEE come from the germline V gene (reference sequence). J was trimmed by 3 bases and V by 4 bases; bases with no gene match: 6. CDR3 size: 14 residues. The DNA for the CDR3 is TGTGCCAGCAGCCGACTAGCGATCGGCTACGAGCAGTACTTC. Encoded protein: CASSRLAIGYEQYF.

This clonotype occurred a few times. The chain carries TRBV6-5 and TRBJ1-4; D unclear. The CDR3 spans 14 residues. The germline V and J ends were trimmed by 0 bases and 6 bases, with 8 bases remaining between them. Germline CDR1 is MNHEY and CDR2 is SVGAGI. CDR3 in DNA: TGTGCCAGCAGTTACTCCTCGACGCATGAAAAACTGTTTTTT. It translates to CASSYSSTHEKLFF.

This clonotype was seen a handful of times. The chain is built from TRBV14 and TRBJ1-1; TRBD1 is a possible D gene (6 bases). Germline V gene lookup returns CDR1 SGHDN and CDR2 FVKESK. The CDR3 loop spans 16 amino acids. Trimming took off 1 base at V and 1 base at J, with 13 bases between the two ends. CDR3 sequence reads: CASSQGTDQPNTEAFF. CDR3 DNA sequence: TGTGCCAGCAGCCAAGGGACAGATCAGCCGAACACTGAAGCTTTCTTT.

The chain carries TRBV10-2 and TRBJ1-5; D remains unclear. The CDR3 covers 17 residues. Deletions cut 2 bases from V and 3 bases from J, with 17 bases between. Germline V gene data show CDR1 as WSHSY and CDR2 as SAAADI. The CDR3 here is CASSEPDPGQDNQPQHF. DNA for the CDR3: TGCGCCAGCAGTGAGCCGGACCCCGGGCAGGACAATCAGCCCCAGCATTTT.

This chain connects TRBV5-4 to TRBJ2-7; the D call may be TRBD1 or TRBD2 (5 bases each). The CDR3 contains 15 residues. The V and J ends lost 3 bases and 7 bases respectively, with 20 bases between them. Germline lookup yields CDR1 SGHNT and CDR2 YYREEE (reference sequence). CDR3 amino acids: CASSSPGTQPKEQYF. Written as DNA, the CDR3 is TGTGCCAGCAGCTCTCCCGGGACGCAGCCTAAAGAGCAGTACTTC.

The CDR3 nucleotides are TGCAGCGTTAGGGGTGACGGGCGTGGCACTGAAGCTTTCTTT. It is translated as CSVRGDGRGTEAFF. The rearrangement uses TRBV29-1 and TRBJ1-1, with D possibly matching TRBD1 (5 bases). Trimming stripped 5 bases from V and 4 bases from J, with 17 bases between. From germline, CDR1 is SQVTM and CDR2 ANQGSEA. This CDR3 region has 14 residues.

About this clonotype itself: The junction does not match germline at one end; this may be a read error. The chain is built from TRBV6-2 or TRBV6-3 and TRBJ2-7, with D uncertain. Germline assignment: CDR1 MNHEY and CDR2 SVGEGT. This CDR3 spans 12 amino acids. The CDR3 sequence: CSSSLTPYEQYF. The CDR3 bases are TGTTCCAGCAGTTTGACTCCCTACGAGCAGTACTTC.

This clonotype was seen once. The J gene is TRBJ2-3, the V gene TRBV15, with 8 bases aligning to TRBD2. Germline CDR1 reads LNHNV; CDR2 reads YYDKDF (reference sequence). Trimming cost V 1 base and J 1 base; bases outside gene matches: 10. The CDR3 is made up of 18 amino acids. CDR3 in DNA: TGTGCCACCAGCAGAGGATTGGGGACTAGTGCCCGCACAGATACGCAGTATTTT. This sequence encodes CATSRGLGTSARTDTQYF.

This clonotype has ten or more counts. The chain joins TRBV12-3 or TRBV12-4 to TRBJ2-2; D ambiguous. V was cut by 10 bases and J by 1 base, with 10 bases left in between. The CDR3 runs 13 residues. The CDR3: CATLLRNTGELFF. CDR3 bases: TGTGCCACCCTTCTGAGGAACACCGGGGAGCTGTTTTTT.

The chain joins TRBV12-3 or TRBV12-4 to TRBJ2-2, with 11 bases lining up with TRBD2. J gave up 6 bases and V 10 bases, and 7 bases lay outside the gene matches. This CDR3 spans 14 amino acids. The CDR3 DNA sequence: TGTGCCAACGGGCCGGGACTAGCGGCCGGGGAGCTGTTTTTT. Translated: CANGPGLAAGELFF.